This passage covers 5 T cell receptor beta chains from one sample sequenced in a study of cytomegalovirus exposure and HLA in healthy donors. This PCR relied on a set of 60 Vbeta primers and 13 Jbeta primers. The data were produced by immunoSEQ multiplex PCR, yet TCRdb's version contains in-frame clones alone and is incomplete. The data show 170,000 or so clones, around 79% seen once. Material: PBMCs. These receptors came from a middle-aged woman in good health and CMV-seronegative.

This clone was counted a few times. V usage is TRBV30 and J usage is TRBJ1-1; a possible D gene is TRBD1 (5 bases). CDR1 and CDR2 from the germline V gene are GTSNPN and SVGIG (reference sequence). The CDR3 is 13 amino acids. The V and J ends lost 2 bases and 3 bases respectively, with 10 bases between them. The CDR3 loop reads CAWSNWGDTEAFF. As DNA, the CDR3 is TGTGCCTGGAGTAACTGGGGGGACACTGAAGCTTTCTTT. Using reference TRBV30 and TRBJ1-1 for the parts outside the CDR3, the full variable domain is SQTIHQWPATLVQPVGSPLSLECTVEGTSNPNLYWYRQAAGRGLQLLFYSVGIGQISSEVPQNLSASRPQDRQFILSSKKLLLSDSGFYLCAWSNWGDTEAFFGQGTRLTVV.

The chain employs TRBV15 and TRBJ2-7, with TRBD1 identical over 9 bases. Germline CDR1 reads LNHNV; CDR2 reads YYDKDF (reference sequence). CDR3 length equals 14 residues. Trimming took 9 bases from V and 5 from J; bases not matched to a gene: 11. In DNA, the CDR3 is TGTGCCACAGCAACCGGGACAGGGTTCGACGAGCAGTACTTC. Protein sequence: CATATGTGFDEQYF.

The chain links TRBV5-1 to TRBJ1-1; the match to TRBD1 covers 10 bases. The germline V gene has CDR1 SGHRS and CDR2 YFSETQ. V was clipped by 2 bases and J by 0 bases; unmatched bases: 10. This CDR3 has 18 residues. DNA of the CDR3: TGCGCCAGCAGCTTCCGGGGACAGGGGAGGGGGGTGAACACTGAAGCTTTCTTT. Translating it yields CASSFRGQGRGVNTEAFF.

The V gene is TRBV30, the J gene TRBJ2-1, with 8 bases that match TRBD2. The CDR3 length is 16 residues. Germline values: CDR1 GTSNPN, CDR2 SVGIG (reference sequence). After removal of 2 bases from V and 7 bases from J, the junction contained 13 bases not matched to a gene. The DNA of the CDR3 is TGTGCCTGGAGTCTAAGAGCGGGAGTCATCGGGAATGAGCAGTTCTTC. Its translation is CAWSLRAGVIGNEQFF.

The chain is built from TRBV29-1 and TRBJ2-3; the D gene is possibly TRBD2 (6 bases). V shed 5 bases and J shed 3 bases, with 12 bases lying between them. This CDR3 has 13 amino acids. Germline values: CDR1 SQVTM, CDR2 ANQGSEA. The CDR3 spells CSVLGTRTDTQYF. CDR3 in DNA: TGCAGCGTTCTTGGGACTCGGACAGATACGCAGTATTTT.